This T cell receptor beta chain comes out of a study of cytomegalovirus exposure and HLA in healthy donors. A note on this clone: What it binds is not known. This specimen includes other DNA sequences encoding the same CDR3.

Study-wide findings and caveats: Cytomegalovirus status was reportedly diagnosed by the classifier with high sensitivity and specificity. Analysis performed later showed TCR beta chains linked to HLA being more clonally expanded than equally common others. Looking again later, the authors saw that most CMV-associated TCR beta chains seemed HLA-restricted.

PCR involved 60 Vbeta and 13 Jbeta primers. Here immunoSEQ multiplex PCR was the method, and the copy in TCRdb shows in-frame clones only, minus some. The repertoire holds under 150,000 clones, with roughly four fifths as singletons. There are 15 residues in the CDR3. Germline V gene sequence: CDR1 MNHNS, CDR2 SASEGT. The J segment lost 1 base and the V segment lost 9 bases, leaving 6 bases of the junction unmatched. This TCR came from a man aged 18-30 years in good health and CMV-seronegative. Source material: PBMCs. The chain recombines TRBV6-1 with TRBJ2-3; 11 bases are shared with TRBD2. CDR3 sequence (DNA): TGTGCCAGTACCCCACTAGCGGGGGGCACAGATACGCAGTATTTT. Residues: CASTPLAGGTDTQYF.